The rows below give T cell receptor beta chains drawn from one sample of a study of blood T cell repertoires in COVID-19. Measured with immunoSEQ multiplex PCR; TCRdb has only the in-frame clones, and not every one. This sample has over 250,000 clones, with 65% to 90% found just once. The sequenced sample was peripheral blood. The receptors stem from a human donor in a cohort sampled during active COVID-19. The CDR3 runs from the conserved cysteine through the conserved F or W. D genes are given only for firm matches. Clone size appears in some rows only: once, few, many, or a class for an expanded clone.

j_call d_call v_call clone_size cdr3_nt cdr3_aa
TRBJ2-1 . TRBV28 . TGTGCCAGCAGTTTTAAGCTGGGCGAGCAGTTCTTC CASSFKLGEQFF
TRBJ2-3 . TRBV7-9 . TGTGCCAGCAGCCCCGGACAGAGCACAGATACGCAGTATTTT CASSPGQSTDTQYF
TRBJ2-7 . TRBV12-3/TRBV12-4 . TGTGCCAGCAGTTCCCCATCCTACGAGCAGTACTTC CASSSPSYEQYF
TRBJ1-2 . TRBV6-1 once TGTGCCAGCAGTGAAGCTTCAGACACCCCGGGGGTCTATGGCTACACCTTC CASSEASDTPGVYGYTF
TRBJ1-1 . TRBV14 . TGTGCCAGCAGCTTGCAGGGGAACACTGAAGCTTTCTTT CASSLQGNTEAFF
TRBJ2-4 TRBD2 TRBV11-2 . TGTGCCAGCAGTTCGGGACTAGAGTTCAAAAACATTCAGTACTTC CASSSGLEFKNIQYF
TRBJ2-3 TRBD2 TRBV10-3 once TGTGCCATCAGTGAGAGAGAGGGGACCAGACTAGCCACAGATACGCAGTATTTT CAISEREGTRLATDTQYF
TRBJ2-7 TRBD2 TRBV6-6 . TGTGCCAGCAGTCTACAGGGTACTAGCGGGAGTGGGGCGTACGAGCAGTACTTC CASSLQGTSGSGAYEQYF
TRBJ1-1 . TRBV10-3 once TGTGCCATCAGTGCGACAGCCAACGAAGCTTTCTTT CAISATANEAFF
TRBJ2-1 TRBD2 TRBV11-2 . TGTGCCAGCAGCTTTGTGTGGGAGGGTAGTGAGCAGTTCTTC CASSFVWEGSEQFF
TRBJ2-1 TRBD2 TRBV20-1 . TGCGCCGGGAGGGGCAATGAGCAGTTCTTC CAGRGNEQFF
TRBJ1-2 . TRBV3-1/TRBV3-2 . TGTGCCAGCAGCCAAATCTCCGACTATGGCTACACCTTC CASSQISDYGYTF
TRBJ2-5 TRBD2 TRBV7-3 . TGTGCCAGCAGCGCCGGACTAGCGGAGACCCAGTACTTC CASSAGLAETQYF
TRBJ1-2 . TRBV18 . TGTGCCAGCTCACCGACATTCGGGGGTGGCTACACCTTC CASSPTFGGGYTF
TRBJ2-6 . TRBV15 . TGTGCCACCAGCAGAGAGGGAGGAGGGCCTGGGGCCAACGTCCTGACTTTC CATSREGGGPGANVLTF
TRBJ2-2 TRBD1 TRBV4-2 . TGTGCCAGCAGCCACCCGTCAGGGGGAGTAAATACCGGGGAGCTGTTTTTT CASSHPSGGVNTGELFF
TRBJ2-5 TRBD2 TRBV28 . TGTGCCAGCAGTACCACGTCCGGGGGGCAAGAGACCCAGTACTTC CASSTTSGGQETQYF
TRBJ2-7 . TRBV5-1 . TGCGCCAGCAGCTCGGGGGACAGCTCCTACGAGCAGTACTTC CASSSGDSSYEQYF
TRBJ1-2 . TRBV19 few TGTGCCACTAAACAGGGCCCAAACTATGGCTACACCTTC CATKQGPNYGYTF
TRBJ1-1 . TRBV15 . TGTGCCACCAGCTCGCCTTCGGACACTGAAGCTTTCTTT CATSSPSDTEAFF
TRBJ1-2 . TRBV7-8 . TGTGCCAGCAGCTTAGCGTCAGGAGGGTCTGGCTACACCTTC CASSLASGGSGYTF
TRBJ2-2 . TRBV11-3 . TGTGCCAGCAGGGATAGGGACGCCGGGACTCCCGGGGAGCTGTTTTTT CASRDRDAGTPGELFF
TRBJ1-1 . TRBV19 . TGTGCCAGTAGTATCCCCAGGAACACTGAAGCTTTCTTT CASSIPRNTEAFF
TRBJ2-7 TRBD1 TRBV28 . TGTGCCAGCAGCGTAGGGGGGACAGGGGCCTACGAGCAGTACTTC CASSVGGTGAYEQYF
TRBJ1-6 . TRBV27 . TGTGCCAGCAGTTTAGGTCAGGGCTCCTATAATTCACCCCTCCACTTT CASSLGQGSYNSPLHF
TRBJ2-2 . TRBV5-4 . TGTGCCAGCAGCTCCCAGGGAAGATCGGAAGGGGAGCTGTTTTTT CASSSQGRSEGELFF
TRBJ2-7 . TRBV5-1 . TGCGCCAGCAGAACGGGAGTGATTACCTCCTACGAGCAGTACTTC CASRTGVITSYEQYF
TRBJ1-6 . TRBV28 . TGTGCCAGCAGTTTAGGACAGAATAATTCACCCCTCCACTTT CASSLGQNNSPLHF
TRBJ2-1 TRBD2 TRBV6-5 . TGTGCCAGCAGTTACCCGGGACTAGCGGAGTACAATGAGCAGTTCTTC CASSYPGLAEYNEQFF
TRBJ1-5 . TRBV28 . TGTGCCAGCAGGGTACTAGCAAATCAGCCCCAGCATTTT CASRVLANQPQHF
TRBJ2-1 . TRBV6-5 . TGTGCCAGCAGTCGTGAACTAGCAGCCTACAATGAGCAGTTCTTC CASSRELAAYNEQFF
TRBJ2-5 . TRBV7-2 . TGTGCCAGCAGCCCCCCGCCAGGCCGGGAGACCCAGTACTTC CASSPPPGRETQYF
TRBJ1-2 . TRBV18 . TGTGCCAGCTCAGAGGGGGTTACTAACTATGGCTACACCTTC CASSEGVTNYGYTF
TRBJ1-1 . TRBV5-1 . TGCGCCAGCAGCTTTTTAAGCGGCACTGAAGCTTTCTTT CASSFLSGTEAFF
TRBJ2-7 . TRBV10-3 once TGTGCCATCAGTGAGTTACAGGGCTCCTACGAGCAGTACTTC CAISELQGSYEQYF
TRBJ1-4 . TRBV9 . TGTGCCAGCAGCGTAGCTCCAGGAGGTGAAAAACTGTTTTTT CASSVAPGGEKLFF
TRBJ1-6 . TRBV27 . TGTGCCAGCAGTTTCGCTCAACGGAATTCACCCCTCCACTTT CASSFAQRNSPLHF
TRBJ2-1 TRBD2 TRBV5-5 . TGTGCCAGCAGCTTAGGGTCGGCGGGAGGGTTCGATGAGCAGTTCTTC CASSLGSAGGFDEQFF
TRBJ2-2 TRBD2 TRBV7-2 . TGTGCCAGCAGCCCTGCCCTGGGAGGGCTTATCGGGGAGCTGTTTTTT CASSPALGGLIGELFF
TRBJ1-3 . TRBV7-2 . TGTGCCAGCAGCTTACAATCGGGGGCTGGAAACACCATATATTTT CASSLQSGAGNTIYF
TRBJ1-5 . TRBV19 . TGTGCCAGTCGCGACCCGGGAAAGCCCCAGCATTTT CASRDPGKPQHF
TRBJ2-3 . TRBV4-3 . TGCGCCAGCAGCCCGACTCTCCTGACAGATACGCAGTATTTT CASSPTLLTDTQYF
TRBJ2-2 TRBD1 TRBV19 once TGTGCCAGTAGTCTCCGGACAGGGAGAAGCGGGGAGCTGTTTTTT CASSLRTGRSGELFF
TRBJ2-5 TRBD2 TRBV2 . TGTGCCAGCAGTGATGGCGGGAGGGCCCGGACCCAGTACTTC CASSDGGRARTQYF
TRBJ2-2 TRBD2 TRBV27 . TGTGCCAGCAGTTCGGGGGGGCTTAACGGGGAGCTGTTTTTT CASSSGGLNGELFF
TRBJ1-2 . TRBV29-1 . TGCAGCGTTGATGGAGTAGAAGGCTACACCTTC CSVDGVEGYTF
TRBJ1-1 TRBD1 TRBV12-3/TRBV12-4 . TGTGCCAGCAGCCGGACAGGGTCTGAAGCTTTCTTT CASSRTGSEAFF
TRBJ2-7 . TRBV20-1 . TGCAGTGCTATGGGAGACTACGAGCAGTACTTC CSAMGDYEQYF
TRBJ2-3 TRBD2 TRBV15 . TGTGCCACCAGCAGAACCCGACTAGCGGGAGATTTGAGCACAGATACGCAGTATTTT CATSRTRLAGDLSTDTQYF
TRBJ1-6 . TRBV11-1 . TGTGCCAGCAGCTTTGACTTGAACGGTTCACCCCTCCACTTT CASSFDLNGSPLHF
TRBJ2-1 . TRBV7-9 . TGTGCCAGCAGCCGTCACCCGGCGGAGATGTCCTACAATGAGCAGTTCTTC CASSRHPAEMSYNEQFF
TRBJ2-1 TRBD2 TRBV7-2 . TGTGCCAGCAGCTTTTCTGGGACTAGCGGACTCAATGAGCAGTTCTTC CASSFSGTSGLNEQFF
TRBJ2-1 TRBD2 TRBV11-2 . TGTGCCACCCTAGGGGTAGCGGGATTGAATGAGCAGTTCTTC CATLGVAGLNEQFF
TRBJ2-1 . TRBV16 . TGTGCCAGCAGCCAAGGTGGATACGAGGAGTATGAGCAGTTCTTC CASSQGGYEEYEQFF